These 32 T cell receptor beta chains were sequenced from one sample in a study of T-cell memory formation after mild COVID-19. TCRdb re-called the 5' RACE reads with MiXCR, one entry per CDR3 protein. The sample records 410,000 or so distinct CDR3 sequences, 23% being singletons. Input material: PBMCs or a T cell subset sorted from them (not recorded which). The receptors stem from an adult woman who had mild COVID-19 (a few samples of this study predate the infection). Cell type and time point are not known.

The V call is TRBV5-4, the J call TRBJ2-3; D is possibly TRBD2 (5 bases). Germline lookup yields CDR1 SGHNT and CDR2 YYREEE (reference sequence). V dropped 4 bases and J dropped 6 bases, with 12 bases sitting between them. This CDR3 contains 13 residues. The CDR3 sequence: CASSQRPGDTQYF. CDR3 in DNA: TGTGCCAGCAGCCAGCGACCGGGGGATACGCAGTATTTT.

The V and J genes are TRBV7-8 and TRBJ2-1; a possible D gene is TRBD1 (5 bases). The CDR3 has 14 amino acids. With 5 bases removed from V and 4 bases from J, the gap between germline ends came to 12 bases. CDR1 is SGHVS, CDR2 FQNEAQ, per germline. This chain's CDR3 is CASSAGNLYNEQFF. In nucleotides, the CDR3 is TGTGCCAGCAGCGCAGGGAACCTATACAATGAGCAGTTCTTC.

In this sample, this clonotype turned up a few times. V is TRBV7-2 and J is TRBJ2-3; possible D gene TRBD2, 6 bases. CDR3 length equals 16 residues. CDR1 and CDR2 (germline): SGHTA, FQGNSA. The germline V and J ends were trimmed by 1 base and 2 bases, with 13 bases remaining between them. The DNA for the CDR3 is TGTGCCAGCAGCTTAGGGAGGGGTTTACTCACAGATACGCAGTATTTT. Amino acids: CASSLGRGLLTDTQYF.

This clonotype was observed a few times. The chain carries TRBV5-5 and TRBJ2-7; D is possibly TRBD1 (6 bases). Trimming took off 0 bases at V and 2 bases at J, with 12 bases between the two ends. The length of the CDR3 is 15 residues. Germline-derived CDR1 and CDR2 are SGHKS and YYEKEE (reference sequence). CDR3 residues: CASSLVPGQTYEQYF. The CDR3 DNA reads TGTGCCAGCAGCTTGGTCCCCGGACAGACCTACGAGCAGTACTTC. The whole variable domain, remainder taken from reference TRBV5-5 and TRBJ2-7, is DAGVTQSPTHLIKTRGQQVTLRCSPISGHKSVSWYQQVLGQGPQFIFQYYEKEERGRGNFPDRFSARQFPNYSSELNVNALLLGDSALYLCASSLVPGQTYEQYFGPGTRLTVT.

The genes are TRBV6-2 or TRBV6-3 and TRBJ1-4, with 7 positions matching TRBD1. V trimming: 2 bases; J trimming: 5 bases; junction bases outside the gene matches: 11. Germline V gene data show CDR1 as MNHEY and CDR2 as SVGEGT. This CDR3 spans 17 amino acids. CDR3 DNA sequence: TGTGCCAGCAGTTACGATGTCCGGGACAGCAAAAATGAAAAACTGTTTTTT. It translates to CASSYDVRDSKNEKLFF.

The rearrangement uses TRBV20-1 and TRBJ1-1; D uncertain. The CDR3 has 12 amino acids. Trimming removed 6 bases from V and 3 bases from J, with 11 bases in between. Germline V CDR1 and CDR2: DFQATT, SNEGSKA (reference sequence). The CDR3: CSARGSHTEAFF. CDR3 in DNA: TGCAGTGCCCGGGGATCGCACACTGAAGCTTTCTTT.

Only a few counts were recorded for this clonotype. CDR3 bases: TGTGCCAGTAGTATAGGTCTAGCTAGCACCGGGGAGCTGTTTTTT. Translation gives CASSIGLASTGELFF. The rearrangement uses TRBV19 and TRBJ2-2, with D perhaps TRBD2 (5 bases). The CDR3 is 15 amino acids. Germline V CDR1 and CDR2: LNHDA, SQIVND (reference sequence). The V and J ends lost 1 base and 4 bases respectively, with 10 bases between them.

This clonotype was detected once. The chain uses TRBV15 and TRBJ2-1; D might be TRBD1 or TRBD2, each matching 5 bases. The CDR3 is made up of 13 amino acids. V shed 0 bases and J shed 15 bases, with 15 bases lying between them. CDR1 is LNHNV, CDR2 YYDKDF, per germline (reference sequence). The CDR3, as DNA: TGTGCCACCAGCAGAGAACGGGGTCTTGGGACGTTCTTC. This sequence encodes CATSRERGLGTFF.

This clonotype was observed a few times. V and J are TRBV6-4 and TRBJ1-2, with TRBD1 matching 8 bases. The CDR3 consists of 15 residues. V shed 6 bases and J 3 bases; nucleotides not matched to a gene: 9. Germline CDR1 MRHNA, CDR2 SNTAGT. The CDR3 nucleotides read TGTGCCAGCAGGACGGACAGGGCCGCTGACTATGGCTACACCTTC. Its translation is CASRTDRAADYGYTF.

This chain joins TRBV4-1 and TRBJ2-3, with D uncertain. The germline V gene has CDR1 MGHRA and CDR2 YSYEKL. The CDR3 runs to 15 residues. The V gene lost 0 bases and the J gene lost 4 bases, with 11 bases spanning the gap. The CDR3 protein is CASSQERILPDTQYF. CDR3 nucleotide sequence: TGCGCCAGCAGCCAAGAGCGGATCCTCCCAGATACGCAGTATTTT.

This clonotype has only a few counts. The V call is TRBV29-1, the J call TRBJ2-3; 13 positions agree with TRBD2. V was clipped by 4 bases and J by 2 bases; unmatched bases: 3. CDR1 and CDR2 (germline): SQVTM, ANQGSEA. The CDR3 covers 15 residues. CDR3 sequence: CSVALAGGTTDTQYF. For the CDR3, the DNA is TGCAGCGTTGCACTAGCGGGGGGGACCACAGATACGCAGTATTTT.

This chain links TRBV20-1 with TRBJ2-1; D possibly corresponds to TRBD1 (6 bases). Germline V lookup: CDR1 DFQATT, CDR2 SNEGSKA (reference sequence). The CDR3 length is 13 residues. Trimming took 5 bases from V and 8 from J, leaving 16 bases between them. CDR3 loop: CSAQVGAMYEQFF. DNA of the CDR3: TGCAGTGCTCAAGTGGGGGCCATGTATGAGCAGTTCTTC.

This clonotype was observed a few times. This chain uses TRBV3-1 with TRBJ2-2, with TRBD1 matching 7 bases. The V and J ends lost 3 bases and 5 bases, in that order; junction bases with no gene match: 6. The V gene's germline CDR1 is LGHDT and CDR2 YNNKEL (reference sequence). This CDR3 comprises 15 residues. CDR3 coding DNA: TGTGCCAGCAGCCACACGGGACAGAGGACCGGGGAGCTGTTTTTT. Amino acids: CASSHTGQRTGELFF. Looking up the rest from reference TRBV3-1 and TRBJ2-2 gives the full variable domain: DTAVSQTPKYLVTQMGNDKSIKCEQNLGHDTMYWYKQDSKKFLKIMFSYNNKELIINETVPNRFSPKSPDKAHLNLHINSLELGDSAVYFCASSHTGQRTGELFFGEGSRLTVL.

This clonotype showed up just a few times. The chain combines TRBV7-2 with TRBJ2-1; 9 nucleotides agree with TRBD2. The CDR3 consists of 16 residues. V was clipped by 5 bases and J by 8 bases; unmatched bases: 13. Germline V gene sequence: CDR1 SGHTA, CDR2 FQGNSA. CDR3 DNA sequence: TGTGCCAGCAGCCTCTTAGGCGGTAGCGGGAGCCATGAGCAGTTCTTC. It is translated as CASSLLGGSGSHEQFF.

This clonotype was counted only a few times. The CDR3 spells CASSGLGGNTDTQYF. The CDR3 nucleotides read TGTGCCAGCAGCGGCCTTGGTGGGAACACAGATACGCAGTATTTT. The chain recombines TRBV9 with TRBJ2-3; D unclear. The CDR3 loop spans 15 amino acids. V lost 3 bases and J lost 2, with 13 bases in between. The germline gives CDR1 SGDLS, CDR2 YYNGEE.

The rearrangement links TRBV29-1 to TRBJ2-6; TRBD1 aligns across 8 bases. This CDR3 contains 16 residues. Germline V lookup: CDR1 SQVTM, CDR2 ANQGSEA. V gave up 4 bases and J gave up 0 bases; unmatched junction bases: 5. This CDR3 reads CSVVDREYSGANVLTF. The CDR3, as DNA: TGCAGCGTTGTGGACAGGGAATACTCTGGGGCCAACGTCCTGACTTTC.

The V gene is TRBV7-9, the J gene TRBJ2-5, with 7 bases aligning to TRBD2. With 3 bases clipped from V and 5 bases from J, the junction kept 24 bases outside the gene matches. This CDR3 is built from 20 residues. Looked up from germline, CDR1 is SEHNR and CDR2 is FQNEAQ (reference sequence). Here the CDR3 DNA reads TGTGCCAGCAGCTTCCGCTCCTCCGAAGCGGGAATTAATGGGGCGGAGACCCAGTACTTC. Amino acids: CASSFRSSEAGINGAETQYF.

The rearrangement links TRBV6-6 to TRBJ2-1, with 10 nucleotides matching TRBD2. CDR3 length: 14 residues. Germline V lookup: CDR1 MNHNY, CDR2 SVGAGI (reference sequence). The trim removed 6 bases at V and 9 bases at J, leaving 8 bases unmatched. The CDR3 protein is CASRQREGQGEQFF. The CDR3 coding sequence is TGTGCCAGCAGGCAGCGGGAGGGCCAGGGTGAGCAGTTCTTC.

A few counts support this clonotype. The V gene is TRBV30, the J gene TRBJ2-5; D uncertain. Germline CDR1 and CDR2: GTSNPN and SVGIG (reference sequence). Trimming stripped 6 bases from V and 1 base from J, with 6 bases between. The CDR3 is 11 residues long. CDR3 residues: CACLTQETQYF. The CDR3 coding sequence is TGTGCCTGTCTTACCCAAGAGACCCAGTACTTC.

The genes are TRBV5-1 and TRBJ2-7; D unresolved. V was clipped by 0 bases and J by 3 bases, with 13 bases between them. Per germline, CDR1 SGHRS and CDR2 YFSETQ. The length of the CDR3 is 15 residues. DNA for the CDR3: TGCGCCAGCAGCTTGGGTTTCCCGATTGGCTACGAGCAGTACTTC. Translating it yields CASSLGFPIGYEQYF. Filled out from reference TRBV5-1 and TRBJ2-7, the complete variable domain reads KAGVTQTPRYLIKTRGQQVTLSCSPISGHRSVSWYQQTPGQGLQFLFEYFSETQRNKGNFPGRFSGRQFSNSRSEMNVSTLELGDSALYLCASSLGFPIGYEQYFGPGTRLTVT.

This clonotype came up a few times. This chain joins TRBV20-1 and TRBJ2-3; 7 nucleotides agree with TRBD2. The CDR3 consists of 16 residues. V shed 0 bases, J shed 4 bases, and the junction held 10 bases outside the gene matches. CDR1 and CDR2 from the germline V gene are DFQATT and SNEGSKA (reference sequence). DNA of the CDR3: TGCAGTGCTAGAGACCCCAGCGGGGCCGGCGCAGATACGCAGTATTTT. Its translation: CSARDPSGAGADTQYF.

This clonotype turned up a few times. The chain couples TRBV7-9 to TRBJ2-1; 10 bases are a match to TRBD2. Trimming removed 0 bases from V and 8 bases from J; junction bases left unmatched: 13. This CDR3 has 18 amino acids. The germline V gene encodes CDR1 SEHNR and CDR2 FQNEAQ (reference sequence). CDR3 protein: CASSLATLRKREGHEQFF. The CDR3 coding sequence is TGTGCCAGCAGCTTAGCTACCTTGAGGAAGCGGGAGGGCCATGAGCAGTTCTTC.

This clonotype was seen at least ten times. This rearrangement joins TRBV7-9 to TRBJ1-3; D is unclear. This CDR3 spans 13 amino acids. V lost 0 bases to trimming and J lost 4 bases, with 4 bases between them. Germline values: CDR1 SEHNR, CDR2 FQNEAQ (reference sequence). CDR3 amino acids: CASSLAGGNTIYF. The CDR3 bases are TGTGCCAGCAGCTTAGCTGGGGGAAACACCATATATTTT.

V is TRBV3-1 and J is TRBJ1-1; TRBD1 matches 7 bases. The ends lost 4 bases at V and 11 bases at J; junction bases unmatched: 13. CDR1 is LGHDT and CDR2 is YNNKEL in the germline V gene (reference sequence). The CDR3 is 14 amino acids. The CDR3 region is CASSLSGQPSYAFF. The CDR3 DNA reads TGTGCCAGCAGCCTATCGGGACAGCCCAGCTACGCTTTCTTT.

The chain combines TRBV24-1 with TRBJ2-7; TRBD2 is a possible D gene (6 bases). The germline CDR1 and CDR2 sequences are KGHDR and SFDVKD. V was shortened by 4 bases and J by 0 bases, with 12 bases between the two germline ends. The CDR3 length is 15 residues. CDR3 DNA: TGTGCCACCAGTGACGCGGGACTTAGCTCCTACGAGCAGTACTTC. This codes for CATSDAGLSSYEQYF.

The chain has TRBV12-3 or TRBV12-4 and TRBJ2-5; 9 bases map to TRBD2. J was trimmed by 5 bases and V by 7 bases; bases with no gene match: 14. CDR3 size: 16 residues. The CDR3: CASMTPRREGLETQYF. CDR3 DNA: TGTGCCAGCATGACCCCCCGGCGGGAGGGCCTGGAGACCCAGTACTTC.

The V call is TRBV12-3 or TRBV12-4, the J call TRBJ1-5; D is perhaps TRBD1 (5 bases). CDR3 length: 16 amino acids. V lost 4 bases and J 0 bases, leaving 13 bases between the germline ends. This CDR3 is CASSSQASHSNQPQHF. The CDR3 DNA reads as TGTGCCAGCAGTTCACAGGCTTCCCATAGCAATCAGCCCCAGCATTTT.

The rearrangement joins TRBV18 to TRBJ1-6; 10 positions match TRBD1. The CDR3 sequence is 15 residues long. CDR1 and CDR2 from the germline V gene are KGHSH and LQKENI. The trim removed 3 bases at V and 14 bases at J, leaving 10 bases unmatched. The CDR3 region has the DNA TGTGCCAGCTCACCGCCGGGACAGGGGTCGGTATCCCTCCACTTT. This translates into CASSPPGQGSVSLHF.

This clonotype was found many times. The V call is TRBV6-2 or TRBV6-3, the J call TRBJ2-7, with 9 positions matching TRBD1. Germline loops: CDR1 MNHEY, CDR2 SVGEGT. The CDR3 runs 11 residues. The junction had 4 bases not matched to a gene; V was cut back by 9 bases and J by 7 bases. DNA for the CDR3: TGTGCCAGTGGGACAGGGTTTGAGCAGTACTTC. Its translation is CASGTGFEQYF.

This sequence joins TRBV6-5 and TRBJ2-5; TRBD1 matches 10 bases. V lost 5 bases, J lost 2 bases, and 5 bases stayed unmatched. The CDR3 is 15 amino acids. Germline V lookup: CDR1 MNHEY, CDR2 SVGAGI. In DNA, the CDR3 is TGTGCCAGCAGTATTCGGGACAGGGGACAAGAGACCCAGTACTTC. Translation gives CASSIRDRGQETQYF.

This clonotype was picked up a small number of times. The chain combines TRBV18 with TRBJ2-3; D uncertain. Per the germline V gene, CDR1 is KGHSH and CDR2 is LQKENI. V was cut by 2 bases and J by 6 bases, with 6 bases left in between. The CDR3 is made up of 12 amino acids. The DNA of the CDR3 is TGTGCCAGCTCACCAAGTCGTGATACGCAGTATTTT. Protein product: CASSPSRDTQYF.

This rearrangement joins TRBV24-1 to TRBJ2-1; 13 bases are a match to TRBD2. Trimming took 10 bases from V and 7 from J; bases not matched to a gene: 3. This CDR3 has 13 amino acids. The germline V gene encodes CDR1 KGHDR and CDR2 SFDVKD. CDR3 amino acids: CATGTSGVNEQFF. CDR3 bases: TGTGCCACTGGGACTAGCGGGGTGAATGAGCAGTTCTTC.